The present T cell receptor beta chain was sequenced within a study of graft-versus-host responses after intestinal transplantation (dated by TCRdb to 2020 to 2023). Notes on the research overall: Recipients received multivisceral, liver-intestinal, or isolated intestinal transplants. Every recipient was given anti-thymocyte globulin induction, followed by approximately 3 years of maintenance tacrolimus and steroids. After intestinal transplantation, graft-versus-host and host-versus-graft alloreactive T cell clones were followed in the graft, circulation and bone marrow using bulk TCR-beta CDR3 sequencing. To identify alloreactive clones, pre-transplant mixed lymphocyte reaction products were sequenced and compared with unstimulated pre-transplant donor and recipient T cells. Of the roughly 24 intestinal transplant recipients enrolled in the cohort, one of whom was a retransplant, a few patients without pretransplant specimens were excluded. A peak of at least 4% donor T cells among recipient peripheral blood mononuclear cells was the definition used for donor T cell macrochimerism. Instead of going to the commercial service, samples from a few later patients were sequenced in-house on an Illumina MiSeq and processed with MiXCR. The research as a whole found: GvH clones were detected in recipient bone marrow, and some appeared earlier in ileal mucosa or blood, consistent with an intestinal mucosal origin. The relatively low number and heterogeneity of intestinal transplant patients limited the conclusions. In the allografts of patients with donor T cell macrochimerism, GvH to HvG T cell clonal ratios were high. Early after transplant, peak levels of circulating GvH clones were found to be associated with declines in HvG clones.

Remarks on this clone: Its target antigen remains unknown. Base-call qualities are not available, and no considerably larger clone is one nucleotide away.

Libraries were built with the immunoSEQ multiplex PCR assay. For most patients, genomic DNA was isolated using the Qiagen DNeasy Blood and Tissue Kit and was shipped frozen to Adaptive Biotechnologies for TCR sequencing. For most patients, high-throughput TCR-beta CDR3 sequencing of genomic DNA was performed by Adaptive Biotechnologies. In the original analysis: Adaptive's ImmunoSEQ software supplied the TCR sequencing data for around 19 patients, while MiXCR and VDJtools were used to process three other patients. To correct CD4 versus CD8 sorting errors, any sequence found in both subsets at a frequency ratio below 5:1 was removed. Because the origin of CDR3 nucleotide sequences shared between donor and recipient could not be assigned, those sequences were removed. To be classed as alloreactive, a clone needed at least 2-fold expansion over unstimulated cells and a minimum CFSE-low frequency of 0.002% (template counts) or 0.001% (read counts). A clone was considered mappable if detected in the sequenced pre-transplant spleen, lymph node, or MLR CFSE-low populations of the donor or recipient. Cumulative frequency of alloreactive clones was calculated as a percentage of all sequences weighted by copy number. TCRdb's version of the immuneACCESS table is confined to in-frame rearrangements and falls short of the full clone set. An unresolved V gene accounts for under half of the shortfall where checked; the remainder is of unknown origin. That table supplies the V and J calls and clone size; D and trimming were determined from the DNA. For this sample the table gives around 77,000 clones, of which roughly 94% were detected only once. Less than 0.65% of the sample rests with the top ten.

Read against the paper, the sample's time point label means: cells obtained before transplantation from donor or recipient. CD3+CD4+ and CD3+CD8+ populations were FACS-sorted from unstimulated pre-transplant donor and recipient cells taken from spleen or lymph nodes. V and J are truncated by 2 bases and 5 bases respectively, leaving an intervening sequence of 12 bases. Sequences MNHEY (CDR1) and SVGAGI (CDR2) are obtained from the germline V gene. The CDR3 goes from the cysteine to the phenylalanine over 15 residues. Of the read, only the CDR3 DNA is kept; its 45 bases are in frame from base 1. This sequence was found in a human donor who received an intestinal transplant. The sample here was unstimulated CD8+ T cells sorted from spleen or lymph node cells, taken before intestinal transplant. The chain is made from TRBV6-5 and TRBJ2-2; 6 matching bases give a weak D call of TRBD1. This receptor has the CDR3 CASSYATGSTGELFF. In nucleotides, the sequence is TGTGCCAGCAGTTACGCGACAGGAAGTACCGGGGAGCTGTTTTTT.